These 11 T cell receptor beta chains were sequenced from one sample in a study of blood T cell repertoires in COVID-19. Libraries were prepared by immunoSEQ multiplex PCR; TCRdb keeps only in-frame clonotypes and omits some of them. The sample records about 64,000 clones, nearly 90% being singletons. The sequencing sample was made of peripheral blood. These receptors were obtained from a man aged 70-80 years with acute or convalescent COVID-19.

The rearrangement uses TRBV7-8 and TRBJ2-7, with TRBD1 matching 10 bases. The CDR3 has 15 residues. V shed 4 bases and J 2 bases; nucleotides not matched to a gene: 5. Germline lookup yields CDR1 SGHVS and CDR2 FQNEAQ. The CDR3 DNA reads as TGTGCCAGCAGCTCCACGGGACAGGGGACCTACGAGCAGTACTTC. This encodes CASSSTGQGTYEQYF.

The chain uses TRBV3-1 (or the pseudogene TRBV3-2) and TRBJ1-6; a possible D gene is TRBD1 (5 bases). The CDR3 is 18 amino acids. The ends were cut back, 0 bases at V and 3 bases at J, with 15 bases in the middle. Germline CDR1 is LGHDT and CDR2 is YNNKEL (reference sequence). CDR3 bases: TGTGCCAGCAGCCAAGAGGTTTTGCGGAGGGGCTATAATTCACCCCTCCACTTT. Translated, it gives CASSQEVLRRGYNSPLHF.

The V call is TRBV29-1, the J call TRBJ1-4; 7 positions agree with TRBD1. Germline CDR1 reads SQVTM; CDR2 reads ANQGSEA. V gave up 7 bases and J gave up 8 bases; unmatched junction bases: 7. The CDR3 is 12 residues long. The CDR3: CSARGEREKLFF. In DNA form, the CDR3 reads TGCAGCGCCAGGGGGGAGAGGGAAAAACTGTTTTTT.

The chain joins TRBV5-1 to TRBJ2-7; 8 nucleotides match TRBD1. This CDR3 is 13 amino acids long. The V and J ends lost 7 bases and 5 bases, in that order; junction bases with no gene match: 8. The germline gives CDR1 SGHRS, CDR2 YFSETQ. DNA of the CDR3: TGCGCCAGCCGCACGAGGACAGGGAACGAGCAGTACTTC. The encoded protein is CASRTRTGNEQYF. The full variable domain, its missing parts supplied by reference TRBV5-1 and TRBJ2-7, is KAGVTQTPRYLIKTRGQQVTLSCSPISGHRSVSWYQQTPGQGLQFLFEYFSETQRNKGNFPGRFSGRQFSNSRSEMNVSTLELGDSALYLCASRTRTGNEQYFGPGTRLTVT.

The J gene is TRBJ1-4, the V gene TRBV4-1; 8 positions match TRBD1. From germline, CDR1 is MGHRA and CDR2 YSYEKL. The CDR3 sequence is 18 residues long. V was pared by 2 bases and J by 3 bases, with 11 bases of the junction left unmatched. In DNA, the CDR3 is TGCGCCAGCAGCCAAAAGGACAGGGTGGTTGCGGCTAATGAAAAACTGTTTTTT. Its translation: CASSQKDRVVAANEKLFF.

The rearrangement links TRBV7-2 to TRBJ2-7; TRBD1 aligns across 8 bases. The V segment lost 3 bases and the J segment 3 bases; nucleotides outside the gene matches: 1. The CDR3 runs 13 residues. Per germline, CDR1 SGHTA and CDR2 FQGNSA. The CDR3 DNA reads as TGTGCCAGCAGCTTGGACAGGGTCTACGAGCAGTACTTC. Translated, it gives CASSLDRVYEQYF.

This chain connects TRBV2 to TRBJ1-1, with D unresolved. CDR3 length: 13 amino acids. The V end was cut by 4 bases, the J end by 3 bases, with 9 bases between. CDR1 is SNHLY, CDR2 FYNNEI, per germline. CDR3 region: CASSVAGYTEAFF. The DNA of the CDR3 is TGTGCCAGCAGTGTGGCGGGCTACACTGAAGCTTTCTTT.

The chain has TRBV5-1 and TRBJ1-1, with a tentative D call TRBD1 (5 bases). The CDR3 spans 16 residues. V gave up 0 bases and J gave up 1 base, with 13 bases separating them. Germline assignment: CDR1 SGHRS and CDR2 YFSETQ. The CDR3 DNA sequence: TGCGCCAGCAGCTTGGCCGGGCAGGGTTCGAACACTGAAGCTTTCTTT. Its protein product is CASSLAGQGSNTEAFF.

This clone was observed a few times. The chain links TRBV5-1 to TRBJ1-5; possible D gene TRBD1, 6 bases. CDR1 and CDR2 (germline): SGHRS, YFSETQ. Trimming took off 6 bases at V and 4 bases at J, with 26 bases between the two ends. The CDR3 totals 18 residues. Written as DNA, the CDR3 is TGCGCCAGCACTCCATTGGGTGACAGGCCGACCTTGAATCAGCCCCAGCATTTT. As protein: CASTPLGDRPTLNQPQHF. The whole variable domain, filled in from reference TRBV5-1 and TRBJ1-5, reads KAGVTQTPRYLIKTRGQQVTLSCSPISGHRSVSWYQQTPGQGLQFLFEYFSETQRNKGNFPGRFSGRQFSNSRSEMNVSTLELGDSALYLCASTPLGDRPTLNQPQHFGDGTRLSIL.

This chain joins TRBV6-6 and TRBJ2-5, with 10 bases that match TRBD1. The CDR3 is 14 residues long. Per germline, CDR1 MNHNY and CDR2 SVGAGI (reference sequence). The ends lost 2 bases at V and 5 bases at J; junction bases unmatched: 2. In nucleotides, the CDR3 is TGTGCCAGCAGTTACGACAGGGGGCGCGAGACCCAGTACTTC. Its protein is CASSYDRGRETQYF.

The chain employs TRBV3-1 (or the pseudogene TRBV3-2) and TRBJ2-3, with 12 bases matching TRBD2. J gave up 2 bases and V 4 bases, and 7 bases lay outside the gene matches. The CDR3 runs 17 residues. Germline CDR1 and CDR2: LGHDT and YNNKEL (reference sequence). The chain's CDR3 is CASSRRLAGANTDTQYF. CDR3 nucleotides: TGTGCCAGCAGCCGTCGACTAGCGGGGGCGAACACAGATACGCAGTATTTT.